A selection of T cell receptor beta chains follows, all from one sample in a study of CD8 T cells in Susac syndrome. TCRdb reprocessed the immunoSEQ multiplex PCR reads via MiXCR and lists one record per CDR3 protein. The data contain 80,000 to 90,000 distinct CDR3 sequences, 85% to 95% of them singletons. Sequenced material: CD8+ T cells from PBMCs. The receptors were sampled from a human donor with Susac syndrome. CDR3s include the opening cysteine and the closing phenylalanine or tryptophan. The D gene is left open where the match is weak. Clone size, where shown, is once, few, many, or a class for clones that have expanded.

d_gene: TRBD2; v_gene: TRBV20-1; j_gene: TRBJ2-7; abundance: NA; CDR3aa: CSAKGLAGARLSYEQYF; CDR3nt: TGCAGTGCTAAGGGACTAGCGGGAGCCCGGTTGTCCTACGAGCAGTACTTC
d_gene: TRBD1; v_gene: TRBV4-1; j_gene: TRBJ2-7; abundance: NA; CDR3aa: CASSHPQGDHEQYF; CDR3nt: TGCGCCAGCAGCCATCCCCAGGGGGATCACGAGCAGTACTTC
d_gene: NA; v_gene: TRBV28; j_gene: TRBJ2-1; abundance: NA; CDR3aa: CASSGPNEQFF; CDR3nt: TGTGCCAGCAGTGGCCCGAATGAGCAGTTCTTC
d_gene: TRBD2; v_gene: TRBV13; j_gene: TRBJ2-1; abundance: NA; CDR3aa: CASSSGLAGPGEQFF; CDR3nt: TGTGCCAGCAGCTCGGGACTAGCGGGGCCTGGCGAGCAGTTCTTC
d_gene: TRBD1; v_gene: TRBV6-5; j_gene: TRBJ2-1; abundance: once; CDR3aa: CASSYGGTGGNEQFF; CDR3nt: TGTGCCAGCAGTTACGGAGGGACAGGGGGGAATGAGCAGTTCTTC
d_gene: NA; v_gene: TRBV6-5; j_gene: TRBJ2-2; abundance: NA; CDR3aa: CASTQRTRLGELFF; CDR3nt: TGTGCCAGCACCCAACGGACAAGGCTAGGGGAGCTGTTTTTT
d_gene: TRBD1; v_gene: TRBV5-1; j_gene: TRBJ2-1; abundance: NA; CDR3aa: CASSLEGQVYNEQFF; CDR3nt: TGCGCCAGCAGCTTAGAGGGACAGGTCTACAATGAGCAGTTCTTC
d_gene: NA; v_gene: TRBV24-1; j_gene: TRBJ1-2; abundance: NA; CDR3aa: CATSTSDHYGYTF; CDR3nt: TGTGCCACCAGTACCTCCGACCATTATGGCTACACCTTC
d_gene: TRBD2; v_gene: TRBV27; j_gene: TRBJ2-1; abundance: NA; CDR3aa: CASSAGGPYNEQFF; CDR3nt: TGTGCCAGCAGTGCGGGAGGGCCCTACAATGAGCAGTTCTTC
d_gene: TRBD2; v_gene: TRBV9; j_gene: TRBJ2-5; abundance: NA; CDR3aa: CASSVGLADEETQYF; CDR3nt: TGTGCCAGCAGCGTCGGACTAGCGGATGAAGAGACCCAGTACTTC
d_gene: NA; v_gene: TRBV30; j_gene: TRBJ2-2; abundance: NA; CDR3aa: CAWSENTGELFF; CDR3nt: TGTGCCTGGAGCGAGAACACCGGGGAGCTGTTTTTT
d_gene: NA; v_gene: TRBV19; j_gene: TRBJ2-7; abundance: NA; CDR3aa: CASSTRDEQYF; CDR3nt: TGTGCCAGTAGTACTAGGGACGAGCAGTACTTC
d_gene: NA; v_gene: TRBV20-1; j_gene: TRBJ2-2; abundance: NA; CDR3aa: CSARPRTIANTGELFF; CDR3nt: TGCAGTGCTAGACCCCGGACTATCGCGAACACCGGGGAGCTGTTTTTT
d_gene: NA; v_gene: TRBV7-9; j_gene: TRBJ2-7; abundance: NA; CDR3aa: CASSSTHPGRGYEQYF; CDR3nt: TGTGCCAGCAGCTCCACTCACCCGGGCAGGGGCTACGAGCAGTACTTC
d_gene: TRBD2; v_gene: TRBV27; j_gene: TRBJ2-7; abundance: NA; CDR3aa: CASRTGTSGIEQYF; CDR3nt: TGTGCCAGCCGGACCGGGACTAGCGGGATCGAGCAGTACTTC
d_gene: TRBD2; v_gene: TRBV5-1; j_gene: TRBJ2-7; abundance: NA; CDR3aa: CASSLASPGGLDEQYF; CDR3nt: TGCGCCAGCAGCTTGGCCTCGCCGGGAGGGCTTGACGAGCAGTACTTC
d_gene: TRBD2; v_gene: TRBV27; j_gene: TRBJ2-7; abundance: NA; CDR3aa: CASTPVGGREQYF; CDR3nt: TGTGCCAGCACCCCTGTGGGGGGGAGAGAGCAGTACTTC
d_gene: TRBD1; v_gene: TRBV29-1; j_gene: TRBJ1-1; abundance: once; CDR3aa: CSACYRDRPEAFF; CDR3nt: TGCAGCGCCTGCTACCGGGACAGGCCTGAAGCTTTCTTT
d_gene: NA; v_gene: TRBV29-1; j_gene: TRBJ2-4; abundance: NA; CDR3aa: CSVEDRGDLGKNIQYF; CDR3nt: TGCAGCGTTGAAGATCGAGGGGACTTGGGCAAAAACATTCAGTACTTC
d_gene: TRBD2; v_gene: TRBV6-6; j_gene: TRBJ2-1; abundance: NA; CDR3aa: CASRAGAAYNEQFF; CDR3nt: TGTGCCAGCAGAGCGGGAGCCGCCTACAATGAGCAGTTCTTC
d_gene: NA; v_gene: TRBV30; j_gene: TRBJ2-7; abundance: NA; CDR3aa: CAWSEVNEQYF; CDR3nt: TGTGCCTGGAGTGAGGTAAACGAGCAGTACTTC
d_gene: TRBD2; v_gene: TRBV27; j_gene: TRBJ2-7; abundance: once; CDR3aa: CASSPAGGAYEQYF; CDR3nt: TGTGCCAGCAGCCCAGCGGGAGGGGCCTACGAGCAGTACTTC